One and the same sample provided the 7 T cell receptor beta chains below, sequenced in a study of T cell responses to AZD1222 COVID-19 vaccine. Generated by immunoSEQ multiplex PCR, the TCRdb table keeps only in-frame clones and is missing some. The table has 150,000 or so clones, about 87% seen once; the top ten hold 3.1%. Here the sequenced sample was peripheral blood, taken on day 0 of AZD1222 vaccination. All receptors come from an adult in good health.

The chain links TRBV2 to TRBJ1-4; 8 bases are shared with TRBD1. Looked up from germline, CDR1 is SNHLY and CDR2 is FYNNEI. The CDR3 consists of 13 residues. The V segment lost 8 bases and the J segment 4 bases; nucleotides outside the gene matches: 3. CDR3 amino acids: CASQGAVNEKLFF. The CDR3, as DNA: TGTGCCAGCCAGGGGGCGGTTAATGAAAAACTGTTTTTT.

This chain links TRBV11-2 with TRBJ2-1; D may be TRBD1 or TRBD2 (5 bases each). The V and J ends lost 5 bases and 7 bases respectively, with 15 bases between them. This CDR3 is built from 14 residues. Germline CDR1 SGHAT, CDR2 FQNNGV. In DNA form, the CDR3 reads TGTGCCAGCAGCCCGGGGCCGGAGGTGAATGAGCAGTTCTTC. Its protein product is CASSPGPEVNEQFF.

This clone was counted once. This sequence joins TRBV10-1 and TRBJ2-7, with TRBD1 matching 9 bases. With 6 bases clipped from V and 5 bases from J, the junction kept 5 bases outside the gene matches. The CDR3 is made up of 13 amino acids. Germline values: CDR1 WNHNN, CDR2 SYGVQD (reference sequence). The CDR3 spells CASSRDRVNEQYF. The CDR3, as DNA: TGCGCCAGCAGCCGGGACAGGGTGAACGAGCAGTACTTC.

The chain uses TRBV9 and TRBJ2-3; no clear D gene. The CDR3 totals 13 residues. From germline, CDR1 is SGDLS and CDR2 YYNGEE. Trimming removed 4 bases from V and 2 bases from J, with 8 bases in between. CDR3 coding DNA: TGTGCCAGCAGCCCTTACAACACAGATACGCAGTATTTT. This gives the protein CASSPYNTDTQYF.

As regards this clone: The sample holds other DNA sequences that translate to the same CDR3. This rearrangement joins TRBV18 to TRBJ1-5, with TRBD1 matching 9 bases. The CDR3 is 16 amino acids. CDR1 is KGHSH and CDR2 is LQKENI in the germline V gene. Trimming at V came to 3 bases and at J to 0 bases, leaving 3 bases not matched to a gene. The CDR3 sequence: CASSPGTGPSNQPQHF. The CDR3 nucleotides read TGTGCCAGCTCACCGGGGACAGGGCCTAGCAATCAGCCCCAGCATTTT.

The CDR3 sequence: CASSTTDTQYF. As DNA, the CDR3 is TGTGCCAGCAGCACTACAGATACGCAGTATTTT. This chain connects TRBV2 to TRBJ2-3; D not certain. CDR1 is SNHLY and CDR2 is FYNNEI in the germline V gene. V lost 6 bases to trimming and J lost 3 bases, with 4 bases between them. CDR3 length: 11 residues.

V usage is TRBV5-4 and J usage is TRBJ1-4; TRBD1 agrees at 9 bases. Losses at the gene ends were 4 bases for V and 0 bases for J; bases not matched to a gene: 7. CDR3 length: 17 amino acids. Germline V gives CDR1 SGHNT, CDR2 YYREEE (reference sequence). DNA of the CDR3: TGTGCCAGCAGCCCTACCCGACAGGGGGCAACTAATGAAAAACTGTTTTTT. Its protein is CASSPTRQGATNEKLFF.